The 17 T cell receptor beta chains presented below share a single source sample, sequenced in a study of blood T cell repertoires in COVID-19. TCRdb's table, derived via immunoSEQ multiplex PCR, lists solely in-frame clones and lacks some. This sample has about 180,000 clones, with approximately 80% found just once. Sequencing was carried out using peripheral blood. These receptors all stem from a woman in her thirties or forties with COVID-19, enrolled during active disease.

The chain recombines TRBV28 with TRBJ1-4; the D gene is possibly TRBD1 (5 bases). The CDR3 sequence is 12 residues long. Between the trimmed V and J ends, which lost 6 bases and 8 bases, there was a span of 10 bases. The V gene's germline CDR1 is MDHEN and CDR2 SYDVKM. The CDR3 DNA sequence: TGTGCCAGCAGGACTCCAGGGGAAAAACTGTTTTTT. Translating it yields CASRTPGEKLFF.

This chain connects TRBV10-1 to TRBJ1-6; no reliable D call. There are 14 residues in the CDR3. The germline V gene encodes CDR1 WNHNN and CDR2 SYGVQD (reference sequence). Trimming left V 6 bases short and J 7 bases short, with 13 bases between. In nucleotides, the CDR3 is TGCGCCAGCAGCTCCCGGAGGGCGAATTCACCCCTCCACTTT. Protein sequence: CASSSRRANSPLHF.

V and J are TRBV29-1 and TRBJ2-7, with a weak D call TRBD2 (6 bases). Germline V gene sequence: CDR1 SQVTM, CDR2 ANQGSEA. The CDR3 is 13 residues long. The V gene lost 4 bases and the J gene lost 5 bases, with 15 bases spanning the gap. The CDR3 coding sequence is TGCAGCGTTGTAGTAGGGGACTGGGACGAGCAGTACTTC. This sequence encodes CSVVVGDWDEQYF.

The chain employs TRBV2 and TRBJ2-3, with 10 bases aligning to TRBD2. The length of the CDR3 is 16 residues. With 7 bases clipped from V and 6 bases from J, the junction kept 13 bases outside the gene matches. Germline CDR1 is SNHLY and CDR2 is FYNNEI. The CDR3 coding sequence is TGTGCCAGCAACATCTTTCTAGCGGGAGTCAGGGATACGCAGTATTTT. Encoded protein: CASNIFLAGVRDTQYF.

This clone was detected only a few times. V gene TRBV7-9 combines with J gene TRBJ2-7, with 9 bases fitting TRBD2. Germline V gene lookup returns CDR1 SEHNR and CDR2 FQNEAQ (reference sequence). V trimming: 3 bases; J trimming: 3 bases; junction bases outside the gene matches: 3. This CDR3 comprises 14 residues. The CDR3 loop reads CASSLASGDYEQYF. The CDR3 nucleotides read TGTGCCAGCAGCTTGGCTAGCGGGGACTACGAGCAGTACTTC. Looking up the rest from reference TRBV7-9 and TRBJ2-7 gives the full variable domain: DTGVSQNPRHKITKRGQNVTFRCDPISEHNRLYWYRQTLGQGPEFLTYFQNEAQLEKSRLLSDRFSAERPKGSFSTLEIQRTEQGDSAMYLCASSLASGDYEQYFGPGTRLTVT.

This chain links TRBV11-3 with TRBJ2-1; TRBD2 matches 7 bases. Trimming at V came to 1 base and at J to 0 bases, leaving 15 bases not matched to a gene. The CDR3 totals 20 residues. Germline V gene data show CDR1 as SGHNT and CDR2 as YENEEA. The CDR3 sequence is CASSLGSTAGGLDSYNEQFF. Here the CDR3 DNA reads TGTGCCAGCAGCTTAGGGTCAACGGCGGGTGGACTAGACTCCTACAATGAGCAGTTCTTC.

The table lists this clone with many counts. The chain links TRBV19 to TRBJ1-5; 10 nucleotides match TRBD1. CDR1 and CDR2 (germline): LNHDA, SQIVND (reference sequence). V trimming: 3 bases; J trimming: 4 bases; junction bases outside the gene matches: 0. The CDR3 covers 14 residues. The CDR3 loop is CASSMDRGNQPQHF. The DNA for the CDR3 is TGTGCCAGTAGTATGGACAGGGGGAATCAGCCCCAGCATTTT.

V and J are TRBV6-6 and TRBJ2-5; 7 bases agree with TRBD2. Trimming took 5 bases from V and 2 from J; bases not matched to a gene: 8. CDR1 is MNHNY and CDR2 is SVGAGI in the germline V gene (reference sequence). The CDR3 covers 15 residues. The CDR3 region is CASSGRETVQETQYF. CDR3 nucleotides: TGTGCCAGCAGTGGGAGGGAGACAGTTCAAGAGACCCAGTACTTC.

CDR3 residues: CASSTRGAVDTQYF. CDR3 DNA: TGTGCCAGCAGCACCCGCGGGGCTGTGGATACGCAGTATTTT. The V call is TRBV7-2, the J call TRBJ2-3; D possibly corresponds to TRBD2 (6 bases). Deletions cut 5 bases from V and 6 bases from J, with 15 bases between. From germline, CDR1 is SGHTA and CDR2 FQGNSA. There are 14 residues in the CDR3.

The chain joins TRBV10-1 to TRBJ1-3, with a tentative D call TRBD1 (5 bases). CDR1 and CDR2 from the germline V gene are WNHNN and SYGVQD (reference sequence). This CDR3 is 14 amino acids long. V shed 0 bases and J shed 7 bases, with 10 bases lying between them. CDR3 nucleotide sequence: TGCGCCAGCAGTGAGTCGATTAACAGGAACACCATATATTTT. As protein: CASSESINRNTIYF.

The chain joins TRBV3-1 (or the pseudogene TRBV3-2) to TRBJ2-5; D not certain. Trimming pared 0 bases from V and 5 bases from J, leaving 7 bases between. The germline gives CDR1 LGHDT, CDR2 YNNKEL (reference sequence). The CDR3 has 13 amino acids. This CDR3 reads CASSQEQAETQYF. The CDR3 nucleotides are TGTGCCAGCAGCCAAGAACAAGCGGAGACCCAGTACTTC.

The J gene is TRBJ1-2, the V gene TRBV4-1, with D perhaps matching TRBD1 (5 bases). This CDR3 has 15 residues. From germline, CDR1 is MGHRA and CDR2 YSYEKL. V dropped 4 bases and J dropped 3 bases, with 15 bases sitting between them. CDR3 region: CASSPRQILYYGYTF. DNA for the CDR3: TGCGCCAGCAGCCCCCGACAGATTCTTTACTATGGCTACACCTTC.

The chain joins TRBV10-3 to TRBJ1-5; unclear D gene. Looked up from germline, CDR1 is ENHRY and CDR2 is SYGVKD. The CDR3 is 15 amino acids. V lost 6 bases and J 2 bases, leaving 14 bases between the germline ends. DNA of the CDR3: TGTGCCATCAGGGAGGGAGGGTTCGGCAATCAGCCCCAGCATTTT. Residues: CAIREGGFGNQPQHF.

The chain has TRBV6-5 and TRBJ1-2; D may be TRBD1 (5 bases). This CDR3 region has 14 residues. CDR1 is MNHEY and CDR2 is SVGAGI in the germline V gene. V was pared by 2 bases and J by 8 bases, with 15 bases between. In DNA form, the CDR3 reads TGTGCCAGCAGTTACAGCCCCGAATCAGGGGGCTACACCTTC. This translates into CASSYSPESGGYTF.

The V call is TRBV9, the J call TRBJ1-6; 7 bases are a match to TRBD1. The germline V gene has CDR1 SGDLS and CDR2 YYNGEE. CDR3 length: 14 residues. The J segment lost 8 bases and the V segment lost 4 bases, leaving 6 bases of the junction unmatched. CDR3 sequence (DNA): TGTGCCAGCAGCCTCCAGGGGGGCCATTCACCCCTCCACTTT. This gives the protein CASSLQGGHSPLHF.

The sample holds one count of this clone. Here the CDR3 DNA reads TGTGCCACCAGCGTGGGGACTAGCGGGGGGTTCTCCTACAATGAGCAGTTCTTC. Amino acid sequence: CATSVGTSGGFSYNEQFF. The chain carries TRBV15 and TRBJ2-1; TRBD2 matches at 15 bases. V gave up 5 bases and J gave up 0 bases; unmatched junction bases: 5. This CDR3 is built from 18 residues. Looked up from germline, CDR1 is LNHNV and CDR2 is YYDKDF (reference sequence).

The rearrangement uses TRBV27 and TRBJ1-6; 10 positions match TRBD1. Germline trimming cut 6 bases from V and 15 bases from J; bases unmatched to any gene: 8. The CDR3 loop spans 13 amino acids. Germline CDR1 and CDR2: MNHEY and SMNVEV (reference sequence). CDR3 nucleotide sequence: TGTGCCAGCAGGACAGGGGGCGCAGATCTCCTCCACTTT. It specifies CASRTGGADLLHF.